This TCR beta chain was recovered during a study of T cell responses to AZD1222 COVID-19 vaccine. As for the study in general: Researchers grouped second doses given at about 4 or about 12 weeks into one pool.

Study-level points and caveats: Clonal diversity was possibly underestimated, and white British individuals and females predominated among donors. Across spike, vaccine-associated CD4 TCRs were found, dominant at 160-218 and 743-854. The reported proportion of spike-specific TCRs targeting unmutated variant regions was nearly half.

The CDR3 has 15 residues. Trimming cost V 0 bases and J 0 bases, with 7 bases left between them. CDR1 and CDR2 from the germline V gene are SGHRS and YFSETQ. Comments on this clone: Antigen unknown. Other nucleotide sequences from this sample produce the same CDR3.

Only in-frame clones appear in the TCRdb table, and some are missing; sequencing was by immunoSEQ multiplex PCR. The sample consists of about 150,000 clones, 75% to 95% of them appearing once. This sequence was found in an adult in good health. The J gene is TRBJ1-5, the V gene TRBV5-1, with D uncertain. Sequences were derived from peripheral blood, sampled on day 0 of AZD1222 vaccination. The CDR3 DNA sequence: TGCGCCAGCAGCTTGGACGGCTATAGCAATCAGCCCCAGCATTTT. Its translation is CASSLDGYSNQPQHF. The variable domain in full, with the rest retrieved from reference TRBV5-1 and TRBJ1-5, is KAGVTQTPRYLIKTRGQQVTLSCSPISGHRSVSWYQQTPGQGLQFLFEYFSETQRNKGNFPGRFSGRQFSNSRSEMNVSTLELGDSALYLCASSLDGYSNQPQHFGDGTRLSIL.